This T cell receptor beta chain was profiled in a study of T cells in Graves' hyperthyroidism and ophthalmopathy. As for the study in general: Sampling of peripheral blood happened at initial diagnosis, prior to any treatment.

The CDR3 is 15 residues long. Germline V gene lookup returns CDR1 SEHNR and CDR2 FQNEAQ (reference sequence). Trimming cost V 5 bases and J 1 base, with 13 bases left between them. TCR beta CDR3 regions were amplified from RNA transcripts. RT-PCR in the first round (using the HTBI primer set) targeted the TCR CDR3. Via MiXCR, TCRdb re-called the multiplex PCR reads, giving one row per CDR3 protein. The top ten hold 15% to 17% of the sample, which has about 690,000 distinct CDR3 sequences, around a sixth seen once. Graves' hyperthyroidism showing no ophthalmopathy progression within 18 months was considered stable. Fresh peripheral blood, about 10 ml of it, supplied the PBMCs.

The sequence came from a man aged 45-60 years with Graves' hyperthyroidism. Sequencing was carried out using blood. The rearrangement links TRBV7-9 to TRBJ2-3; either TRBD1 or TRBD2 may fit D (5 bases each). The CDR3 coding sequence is TGTGCCAGCAGCCGGGGCGGTTTGGGCACAGATACGCAGTATTTT. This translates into CASSRGGLGTDTQYF.